Detailed here is one T cell receptor (beta chain). Its antigen is unknown. The length of the CDR3 is 14 residues. In germline, CDR1 is MGHRA, CDR2 YSYEKL. Trimming cost V 4 bases and J 8 bases, with 15 bases left between them. This record belongs to a study of siplizumab effects on memory and regulatory T cells. Whole-study results and caveats: The alloresponse seemed to draw substantially on naive T cells, which appeared more diverse than memory cells. Assignment to unstimulated subsets succeeded for only a minor fraction of the alloreactive clones. About 75-97% of proliferating CD4+ or CD8+ clones had no assignable naive or memory phenotype.

TCR templates, roughly 100,000 per sample, were assayed. The assay was immunoSEQ multiplex PCR, and TCRdb's table has in-frame clones only and misses some. The table records about 56,000 clones, around 97% of them present only once. The sample consisted of naive CD8+ T cells sorted from blood. The source of this sequence is a human donor in good health. The chain joins TRBV4-1 to TRBJ2-1; no reliable D call. The CDR3 DNA reads TGCGCCAGCAGCCTTGTATACTTAGGCGATGAGCAGTTCTTC. Translated, it gives CASSLVYLGDEQFF.